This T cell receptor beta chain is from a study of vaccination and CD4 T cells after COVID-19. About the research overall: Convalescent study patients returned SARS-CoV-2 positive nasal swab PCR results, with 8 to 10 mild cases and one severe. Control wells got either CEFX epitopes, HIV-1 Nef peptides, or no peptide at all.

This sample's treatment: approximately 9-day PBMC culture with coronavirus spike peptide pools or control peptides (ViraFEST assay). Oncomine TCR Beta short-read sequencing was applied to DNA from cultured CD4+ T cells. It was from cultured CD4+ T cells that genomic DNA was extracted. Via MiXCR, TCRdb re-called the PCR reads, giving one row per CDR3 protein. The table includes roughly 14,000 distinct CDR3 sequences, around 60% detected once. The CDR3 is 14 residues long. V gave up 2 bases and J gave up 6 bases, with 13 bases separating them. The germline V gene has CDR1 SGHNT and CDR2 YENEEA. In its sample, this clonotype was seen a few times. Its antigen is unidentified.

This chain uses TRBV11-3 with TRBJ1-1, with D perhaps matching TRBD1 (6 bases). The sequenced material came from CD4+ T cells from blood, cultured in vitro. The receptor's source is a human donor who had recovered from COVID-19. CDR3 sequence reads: CASSLQGMRAEAFF. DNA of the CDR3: TGTGCCAGCAGCTTACAGGGGATGAGGGCTGAAGCTTTCTTT.